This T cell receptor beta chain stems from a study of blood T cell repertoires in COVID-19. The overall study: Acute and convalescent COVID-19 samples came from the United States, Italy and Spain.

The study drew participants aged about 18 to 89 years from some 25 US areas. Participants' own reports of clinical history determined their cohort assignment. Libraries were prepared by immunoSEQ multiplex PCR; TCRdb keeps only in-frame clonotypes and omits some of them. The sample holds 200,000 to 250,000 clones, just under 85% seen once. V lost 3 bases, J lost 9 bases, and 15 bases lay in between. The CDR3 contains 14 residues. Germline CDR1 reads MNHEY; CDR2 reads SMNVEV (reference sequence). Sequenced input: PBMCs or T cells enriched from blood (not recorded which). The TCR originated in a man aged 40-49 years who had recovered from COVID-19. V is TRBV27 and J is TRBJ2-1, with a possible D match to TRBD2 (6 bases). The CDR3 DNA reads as TGTGCCAGCAGTTTCGCGGGAAGACTAGGTGAGCAGTTCTTC. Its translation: CASSFAGRLGEQFF.